These 9 T cell receptor beta chains originate from one sample sequenced in a study of glioma-infiltrating T cells. Using RNA template, CDR3s of TCR alpha and beta were amplified with iRepertoire arm-PCR. MiXCR, run by TCRdb on the multiplex PCR reads, gives a single entry per CDR3 protein. The data show over 140,000 distinct CDR3 sequences, more than 35% seen once. The specimen sequenced was glioma tissue, nonneoplastic brain tissue, or PBMCs (not recorded which). The receptor set was obtained from a human donor with low-grade glioma or glioblastoma, undergoing nonglioma brain surgery, or in good health (not recorded which).

The CDR3 loop reads CSASLADAWGEQYF. CDR3 DNA sequence: TGCAGTGCTAGTCTAGCGGATGCCTGGGGAGAGCAGTACTTC. This chain links TRBV20-1 with TRBJ2-7; 7 positions agree with TRBD2. This CDR3 comprises 14 residues. The J segment lost 7 bases and the V segment lost 3 bases, leaving 12 bases of the junction unmatched. Germline-derived CDR1 and CDR2 are DFQATT and SNEGSKA (reference sequence).

The V gene is TRBV29-1, the J gene TRBJ2-1; D possibly corresponds to TRBD1 (5 bases). This CDR3 spans 12 amino acids. The V gene lost 4 bases and the J gene lost 7 bases, with 11 bases spanning the gap. Germline values: CDR1 SQVTM, CDR2 ANQGSEA. The CDR3 bases are TGCAGCGTTGGTTGGGCAGGGAATGAGCAGTTCTTC. Translated: CSVGWAGNEQFF.

This chain links TRBV7-9 with TRBJ1-1, with D unclear. Germline V lookup: CDR1 SEHNR, CDR2 FQNEAQ (reference sequence). There are 13 residues in the CDR3. The ends were cut back, 2 bases at V and 5 bases at J, with 9 bases in the middle. CDR3 loop: CASSLNARTEAFF. The CDR3 nucleotides read TGTGCCAGCAGCTTAAACGCGCGTACTGAAGCTTTCTTT.

CDR3 region: CASSLCRDDTDTQYF. The CDR3 DNA reads as TGTGCCAGCAGTTTATGTCGGGACGACACAGATACGCAGTATTTT. J is TRBJ2-3 and V is TRBV27, with D perhaps given as TRBD1 or TRBD2 (5 bases each). The CDR3 runs 15 residues. The V and J ends lost 1 base and 2 bases respectively, with 10 bases between them. Germline lookup yields CDR1 MNHEY and CDR2 SMNVEV (reference sequence).

Details on this clonotype: A much larger clone sits a single nucleotide away, making a read error possible. The V call is TRBV6-1, the J call TRBJ1-5; D gene ambiguous. CDR3 length equals 15 residues. V was cut by 5 bases and J by 8 bases, with 19 bases left in between. Germline V gene sequence: CDR1 MNHNS, CDR2 SASEGT. CDR3 nucleotides: TGTGCCAGCAGTTTTATGACGGAGCTTAATGAGCCCCAGCATTTT. Encoded protein: CASSFMTELNEPQHF.

The chain couples TRBV29-1 to TRBJ2-1, with a possible D match to TRBD1 (5 bases). V was clipped by 0 bases and J by 8 bases, with 11 bases between them. Germline V gene sequence: CDR1 SQVTM, CDR2 ANQGSEA. The CDR3 contains 13 residues. CDR3 nucleotides: TGCAGCGTTGAAGAGGGGCAGCTGTATGAGCAGTTCTTC. Its protein product is CSVEEGQLYEQFF.

This clonotype was counted a few times. The junction departs from the called germline gene at one end, perhaps through a read error. This chain joins TRBV5-4 and TRBJ2-7, with D unresolved. CDR3 length: 14 residues. CDR1 SGHNT and CDR2 YYREEE come from the germline V gene (reference sequence). The CDR3 here is CASSLGAGSSEQYF. For the CDR3, the DNA is TGTGCCAGCAGCTTGGGGGCAGGATCCTCCGAGCAGTACTTC.

Worth noting for this clonotype: A much larger clonotype is one base distant, so this may be a read error. The J gene is TRBJ2-1, the V gene TRBV7-2, with D perhaps matching TRBD1 or TRBD2 (5 bases each). CDR1 is SGHTA and CDR2 is FQGNSA in the germline V gene. The CDR3 contains 16 residues. For the CDR3, the DNA is TGTGCCCGCAGCTTAAGGTCGGCAGGGAGCTACAATGAGCAGTTCTTC. It yields the protein CARSLRSAGSYNEQFF.

CDR3 region: CASTRAGGAQDTQYF. The CDR3 coding sequence is TGTGCCAGCACTCGAGCGGGAGGAGCACAAGATACGCAGTATTTT. The chain is built from TRBV9 and TRBJ2-3, with 9 bases fitting TRBD2. The CDR3 contains 15 residues. Per the germline V gene, CDR1 is SGDLS and CDR2 is YYNGEE. Germline trimming cut 6 bases from V and 5 bases from J; bases unmatched to any gene: 10. The full variable domain, in which reference TRBV9 and TRBJ2-3 provide the parts outside the CDR3, is DSGVTQTPKHLITATGQRVTLRCSPRSGDLSVYWYQQSLDQGLQFLIQYYNGEERAKGNILERFSAQQFPDLHSELNLSSLELGDSALYFCASTRAGGAQDTQYFGPGTRLTVL.